This entry concerns a single TCR beta chain. What it binds is not known. Trimming removed 5 bases from V and 3 bases from J, with 17 bases in between. Germline V gives CDR1 SGHTA, CDR2 FQGTGA. The length of the CDR3 is 15 residues. Clones were read by immunoSEQ multiplex PCR, and TCRdb kept only the in-frame ones, dropping some. The profile shows over 75,000 clones, roughly 87% of them singletons. This entry is derived from a study of radiotherapy plus CTLA-4 blockade in lung cancer. Study overall: Objective responses occurred in about a sixth of patients; around 28% had disease control.

The study treated chemo-refractory metastatic non-small-cell lung cancer patients with focal radiation plus ipilimumab CTLA-4 blockade. Study findings and constraints: There was expansion of tumor-derived TCR clones in blood after radiotherapy plus ipilimumab. Response, reportedly, was best predicted by interferon-beta along with early blood T cell clone dynamics.

The chain carries TRBV7-3 and TRBJ2-7, with D maybe TRBD1 (6 bases). The material sequenced was peripheral blood, taken from a patient treated with radiotherapy plus ipilimumab. This sequence was found in a human donor with non-small cell lung cancer who had stable disease on radiotherapy plus ipilimumab. Written as DNA, the CDR3 is TGTGCCAGCAGCCCCTCTCGAGGGACAAACTACGAGCAGTACTTC. Protein product: CASSPSRGTNYEQYF. Variable domain in full (rest from reference TRBV7-3 and TRBJ2-7): GAGVSQTPSNKVTEKGKYVELRCDPISGHTALYWYRQSLGQGPEFLIYFQGTGAADDSGLPNDRFFAVRPEGSVSTLKIQRTERGDSAVYLCASSPSRGTNYEQYFGPGTRLTVT.